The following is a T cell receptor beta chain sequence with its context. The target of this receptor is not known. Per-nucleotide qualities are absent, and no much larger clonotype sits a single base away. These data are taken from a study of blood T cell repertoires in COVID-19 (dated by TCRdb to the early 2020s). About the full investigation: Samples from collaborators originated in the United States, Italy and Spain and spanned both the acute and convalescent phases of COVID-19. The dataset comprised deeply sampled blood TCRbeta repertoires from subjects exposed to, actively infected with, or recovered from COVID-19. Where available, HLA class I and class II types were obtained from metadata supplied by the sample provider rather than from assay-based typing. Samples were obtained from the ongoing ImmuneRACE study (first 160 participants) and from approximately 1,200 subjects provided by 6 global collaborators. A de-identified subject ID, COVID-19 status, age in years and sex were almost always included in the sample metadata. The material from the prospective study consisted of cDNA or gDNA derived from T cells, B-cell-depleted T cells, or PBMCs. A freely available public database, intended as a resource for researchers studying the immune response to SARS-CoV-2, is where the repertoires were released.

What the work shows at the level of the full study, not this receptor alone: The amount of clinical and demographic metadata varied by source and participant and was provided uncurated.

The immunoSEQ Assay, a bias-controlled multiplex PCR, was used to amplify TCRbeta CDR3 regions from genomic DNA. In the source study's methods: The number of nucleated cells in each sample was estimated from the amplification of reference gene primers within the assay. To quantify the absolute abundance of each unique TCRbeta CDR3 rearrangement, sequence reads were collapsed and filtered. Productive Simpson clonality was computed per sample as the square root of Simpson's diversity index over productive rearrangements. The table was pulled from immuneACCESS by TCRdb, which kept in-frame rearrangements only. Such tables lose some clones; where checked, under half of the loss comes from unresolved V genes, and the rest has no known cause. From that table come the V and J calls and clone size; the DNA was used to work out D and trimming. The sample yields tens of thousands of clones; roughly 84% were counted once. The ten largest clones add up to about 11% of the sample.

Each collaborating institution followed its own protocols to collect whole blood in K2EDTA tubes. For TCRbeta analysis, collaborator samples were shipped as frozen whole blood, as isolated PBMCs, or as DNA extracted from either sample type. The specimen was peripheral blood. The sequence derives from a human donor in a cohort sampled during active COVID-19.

The CDR3 protein sequence reads: CASSRRDTEAFF. Read as DNA, the sequence is TGTGCCAGCAGCCGCCGCGATACTGAAGCTTTCTTT. The sequence links TRBV11-2 to TRBJ1-1; confidence is insufficient to name the D gene. The junction carries 9 bases between V and J, which are trimmed by 5 bases and 5 bases respectively. From the cysteine up to the phenylalanine, the CDR3 has a length of 12 residues. The entry retains the CDR3 DNA only, 36 bases that are in frame from base 1. CDR1 and CDR2, per the germline V gene, are SGHAT and FQNNGV. Joined to the reference TRBV11-2 and TRBJ1-1 proteins, this CDR3 gives the full variable domain: EAGVAQSPRYKIIEKRQSVAFWCNPISGHATLYWYQQILGQGPKLLIQFQNNGVVDDSQLPKDRFSAERLKGVDSTLKIQPAKLEDSAVYLCASSRRDTEAFFGQGTRLTVV.